This T cell receptor (beta chain) was identified in a study of beta chain features in type 1 diabetes (dated by TCRdb to between 2018 and 2020). Background on the whole study: Mean age, gender distribution, total cell number and subset yield were not different between patients and healthy donors. In the study, recently diagnosed type 1 diabetes patients and matched healthy donors were compared on the TCRB repertoires of their sorted circulating CD4+ T cell subsets. A total of 85 million to 110 million sorted cells were examined across all samples, and RNA yield correlated strongly with the number of cells per subset. Regulatory and stem cell-like memory subsets were obtained from only 8 patients and about 8 healthy donors, while naive and central memory subsets were obtained from all 30 or so donors. Results and caveats for the whole study, not just this receptor: At VDJ recombination sites, patients with type 1 diabetes made fewer insertions and deleted more nucleotides, a pattern implying thymic rearrangement abnormalities. PCR may preferentially amplify shorter templates, but because patient and control samples were amplified and corrected together, any resulting skew would affect both groups equally. In all four CD4+ subsets, TCRB CDR3 length was moderately but significantly shorter in type 1 diabetes patients. Because small numbers of individuals were included in the HLA sub-analyses, any influence of HLA type on TCRB rearrangement was left unresolved. Naive, central memory and regulatory TCRB repertoires appeared to be more similar among patients than among healthy donors. Because cDNA was sequenced instead of genomic DNA, highly expressing activated cells could be over-represented, though the groups showed no difference in activation or CD3 levels.

Remarks on this clone: Its antigen specificity is not known. Within one base of it there is no much larger clone, and no base qualities were kept.

The entire amount of isolated RNA was reverse transcribed using the High Capacity cDNA Reverse Transcription Kit, so the sequenced TCRB transcripts were expressed ones. Deep immunoSEQ sequencing was applied to naive, central memory and regulatory T cell samples, giving an average of around 3.4 million total reads per sample. Sorted cells were lysed in RLT buffer, and RNA was extracted using DNase-treated RNeasy Micro or Mini kits according to cell number. To prevent cross-contamination, every cell subset was processed on its own, while patient and healthy donor samples were processed together. The immunoSEQ multiplex PCR was used to amplify TCRB sequences from cDNA, generating 87-bp fragments that spanned the CDR3 region. Amplicons were sequenced on the Illumina HiSeq platform. As for how the authors treated the data: Synthetic template baselines were used to correct PCR bias computationally, reads within Hamming distance 2 were collapsed together, and singletons that could not be merged were discarded. By aligning reads against IMGT, V, D and J genes, CDR3 length, and insertions or deletions at six rearrangement sites were assigned. Within each subset, clonotype counts were normalized to sorted cell number, after which true diversity and Gini coefficients were computed with the tcR R package. Repertoire sharing was quantified using the overlap coefficient calculated on TCRB nucleotide sequences. Out-of-frame TCRB sequences from naive cells were analyzed to stand in for the pre-selection repertoire. The table was pulled from immuneACCESS by TCRdb, which kept in-frame rearrangements only. Such tables lose some clones; where checked, under half of the loss comes from unresolved V genes, and the rest has no known cause. For V, J and clone size, that table is used; D and trimming come from the DNA. In this sample the table shows 600,000 to 700,000 clones, about an eighth of which occur a single time. The ten largest clones capture about 0.11% of the sample.

V ends up 7 bases short and J 8 bases short, with an unmatched junction base count of 6. The germline V gene (reference sequence) sets CDR1 to LNHDA and CDR2 to SQIVND. The CDR3 numbers 13 residues from cysteine through phenylalanine. Only CDR3 DNA remains: 39 bases, in frame from the first base. Each donor gave one peripheral blood draw, around 0.12 L on average, collected into heparinised tubes. Naive, central memory, regulatory and stem cell-like memory CD4+ T cells were sorted on a BD FACSAria II using a panel including CD45RO, CCR7, CD25, CD127, CD95 and CD27. Every sorted population had a purity above 95%. PBMCs were isolated immediately by Lymphoprep density gradient centrifugation and stained directly without culture. Samples were stained and sorted in pairs, with one healthy donor and one patient per experiment, so that batch effects were minimized.

The sequence derives from a man in his thirties or forties with type 1 diabetes. Sequenced material: naive CD4+ T cells from blood. Interpreted using the paper, the cell subset or site label stands for: true naive CD4+ T cells. The chain joins TRBV19 to TRBJ1-4, with TRBD1 matching 8 junction bases. The nucleotides read TGTGCCAGTATTGGACAGGGTGGCGAAAAACTGTTTTTT. Its translation is CASIGQGGEKLFF. The CDR3, completed at both ends by the reference TRBV19 and TRBJ1-4 genes, gives the full variable domain DGGITQSPKYLFRKEGQNVTLSCEQNLNHDAMYWYRQDPGQGLRLIYYSQIVNDFQKGDIAEGYSVSREKKESFPLTVTSAQKNPTAFYLCASIGQGGEKLFFGSGTQLSVL.